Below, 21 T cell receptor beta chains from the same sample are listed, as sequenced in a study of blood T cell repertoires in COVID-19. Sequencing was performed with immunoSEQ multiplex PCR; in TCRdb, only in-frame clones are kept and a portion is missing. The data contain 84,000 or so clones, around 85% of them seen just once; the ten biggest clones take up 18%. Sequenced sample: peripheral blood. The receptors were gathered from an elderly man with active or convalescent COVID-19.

CDR3 in DNA: TGCGCCAGCAGCCTTACAGGGGGAGTTGAAAAACTGTTTTTT. This gives the protein CASSLTGGVEKLFF. The chain links TRBV5-1 to TRBJ1-4; 8 bases map to TRBD1. V was pared by 4 bases and J by 7 bases, with 6 bases of the junction left unmatched. Germline V gene lookup returns CDR1 SGHRS and CDR2 YFSETQ. This CDR3 has 14 amino acids.

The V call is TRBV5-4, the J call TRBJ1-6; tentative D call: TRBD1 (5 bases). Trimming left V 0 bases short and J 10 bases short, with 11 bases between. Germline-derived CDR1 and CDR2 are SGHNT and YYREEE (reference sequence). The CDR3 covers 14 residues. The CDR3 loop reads CASSLGQGRSPLHF. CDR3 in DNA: TGTGCCAGCAGCTTGGGGCAGGGAAGATCACCCCTCCACTTT.

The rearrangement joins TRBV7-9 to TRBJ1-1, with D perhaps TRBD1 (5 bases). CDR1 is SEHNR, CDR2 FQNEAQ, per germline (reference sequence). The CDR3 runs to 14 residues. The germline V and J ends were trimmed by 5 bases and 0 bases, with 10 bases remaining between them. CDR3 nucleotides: TGTGCCAGCAGCCGACAGATCATGAACACTGAAGCTTTCTTT. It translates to CASSRQIMNTEAFF.

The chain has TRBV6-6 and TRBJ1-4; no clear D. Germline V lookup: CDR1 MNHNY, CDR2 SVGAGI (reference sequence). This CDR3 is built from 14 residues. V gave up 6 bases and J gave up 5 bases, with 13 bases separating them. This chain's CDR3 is CASRAGRENEKLFF. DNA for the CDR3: TGTGCCAGCAGAGCTGGACGGGAGAATGAAAAACTGTTTTTT.

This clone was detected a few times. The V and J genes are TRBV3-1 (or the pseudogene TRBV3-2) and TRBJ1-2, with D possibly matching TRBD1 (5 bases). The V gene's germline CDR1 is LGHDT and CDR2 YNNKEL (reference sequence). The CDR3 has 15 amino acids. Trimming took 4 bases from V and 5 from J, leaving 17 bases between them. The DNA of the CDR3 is TGTGCCAGCAGCCCCTTCCGCGGGGCTGGTTATGGCTACACCTTC. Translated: CASSPFRGAGYGYTF.

The CDR3 sequence is CARSSGTEAYEQYV. The CDR3 DNA follows: TGTGCCAGAAGCTCCGGGACAGAAGCCTACGAGCAGTACGTC. The rearrangement uses TRBV5-3 and TRBJ2-7; 7 nucleotides agree with TRBD1. TRBV5-3 is an open reading frame whose function is uncertain. This CDR3 spans 14 amino acids. Trimming took 3 bases from V and 2 from J; bases not matched to a gene: 5.

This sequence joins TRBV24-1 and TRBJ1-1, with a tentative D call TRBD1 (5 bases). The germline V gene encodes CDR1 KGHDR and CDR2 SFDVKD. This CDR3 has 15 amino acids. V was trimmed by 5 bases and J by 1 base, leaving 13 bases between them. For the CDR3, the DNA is TGTGCCACCAGTGGGGGGGGACGGGGGAACACTGAAGCTTTCTTT. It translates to CATSGGGRGNTEAFF.

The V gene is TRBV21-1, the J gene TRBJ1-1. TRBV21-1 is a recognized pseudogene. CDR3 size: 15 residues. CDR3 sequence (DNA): TGTGCCACCCACACGGCGCGGAGAGTGGTCACTGAAGCTTTCTTT. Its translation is CATHTARRVVTEAFF.

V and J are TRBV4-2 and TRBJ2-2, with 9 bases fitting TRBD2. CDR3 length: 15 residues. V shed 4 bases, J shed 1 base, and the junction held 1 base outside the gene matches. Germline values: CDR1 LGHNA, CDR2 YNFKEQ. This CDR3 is CASSLAGVNTGELFF. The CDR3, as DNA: TGTGCCAGCAGCCTAGCGGGGGTGAACACCGGGGAGCTGTTTTTT.

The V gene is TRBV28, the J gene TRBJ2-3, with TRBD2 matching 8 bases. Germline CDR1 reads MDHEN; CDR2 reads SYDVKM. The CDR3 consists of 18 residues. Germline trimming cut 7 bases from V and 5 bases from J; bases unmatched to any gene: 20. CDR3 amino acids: CASTFRGSPGGPIDTQYF. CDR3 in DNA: TGTGCCAGCACTTTTCGGGGCTCTCCGGGGGGGCCGATAGATACGCAGTATTTT.

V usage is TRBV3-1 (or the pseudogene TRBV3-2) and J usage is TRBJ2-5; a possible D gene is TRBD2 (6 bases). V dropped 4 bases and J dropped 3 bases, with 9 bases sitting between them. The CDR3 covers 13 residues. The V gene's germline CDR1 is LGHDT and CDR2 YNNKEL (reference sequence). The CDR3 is CASSRDWKETQYF. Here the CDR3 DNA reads TGTGCCAGCAGCCGGGACTGGAAAGAGACCCAGTACTTC.

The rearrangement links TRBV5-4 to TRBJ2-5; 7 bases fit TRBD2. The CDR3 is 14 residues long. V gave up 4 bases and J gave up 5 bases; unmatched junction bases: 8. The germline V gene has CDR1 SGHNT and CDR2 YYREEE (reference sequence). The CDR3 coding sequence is TGTGCCAGCAGCGGCGGGAGTTGGAGGGAGACCCAGTACTTC. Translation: CASSGGSWRETQYF.

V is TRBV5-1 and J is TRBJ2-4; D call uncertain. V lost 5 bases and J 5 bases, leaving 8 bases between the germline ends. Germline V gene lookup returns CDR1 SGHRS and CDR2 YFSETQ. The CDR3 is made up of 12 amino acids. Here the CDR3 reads CASRVTENIQYF. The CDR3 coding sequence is TGCGCCAGCAGGGTAACAGAAAACATTCAGTACTTC.

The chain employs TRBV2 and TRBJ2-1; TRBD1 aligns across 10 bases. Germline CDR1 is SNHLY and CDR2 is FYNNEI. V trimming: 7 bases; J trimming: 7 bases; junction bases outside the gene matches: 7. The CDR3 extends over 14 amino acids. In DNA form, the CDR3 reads TGTGCCAGCACGGACAGGGGGGGAGGGAATGAGCAGTTCTTC. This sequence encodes CASTDRGGGNEQFF.

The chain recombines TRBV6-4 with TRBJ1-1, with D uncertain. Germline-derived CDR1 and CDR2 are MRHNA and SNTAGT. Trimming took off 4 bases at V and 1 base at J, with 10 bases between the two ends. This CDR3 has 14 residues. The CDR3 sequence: CASSVTYGNTEAFF. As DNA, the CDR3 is TGTGCCAGCAGTGTAACCTACGGGAACACTGAAGCTTTCTTT.

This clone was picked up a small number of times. The CDR3 reads CASSDSWSGISYEQYV. In DNA, the CDR3 is TGTGCCAGCAGTGATAGTTGGTCAGGGATTTCCTACGAGCAGTACGTC. This chain joins TRBV6-1 and TRBJ2-7; tentative D call: TRBD1 (5 bases). The CDR3 extends over 16 amino acids. In germline, CDR1 is MNHNS, CDR2 SASEGT. The V end lost 3 bases, the J end lost 1 base, and 16 bases lay between the germline ends.

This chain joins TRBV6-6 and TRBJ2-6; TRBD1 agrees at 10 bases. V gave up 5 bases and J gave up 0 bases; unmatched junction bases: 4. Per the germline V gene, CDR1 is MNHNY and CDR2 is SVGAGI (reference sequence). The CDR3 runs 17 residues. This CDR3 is CASSPRQGASGANVLTF. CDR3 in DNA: TGTGCCAGCAGTCCCAGACAGGGGGCCTCTGGGGCCAACGTCCTGACTTTC.

CDR3 amino acids: CASSLGTGVRVEAFF. CDR3 in DNA: TGCGCCAGCAGCTTGGGGACAGGGGTGAGGGTAGAAGCTTTCTTT. This chain links TRBV5-1 with TRBJ1-1; TRBD1 matches at 9 bases. The V segment lost 0 bases and the J segment 8 bases; nucleotides outside the gene matches: 8. Per germline, CDR1 SGHRS and CDR2 YFSETQ. The CDR3 spans 15 residues. Complete variable domain (other parts from reference TRBV5-1 and TRBJ1-1): KAGVTQTPRYLIKTRGQQVTLSCSPISGHRSVSWYQQTPGQGLQFLFEYFSETQRNKGNFPGRFSGRQFSNSRSEMNVSTLELGDSALYLCASSLGTGVRVEAFFGQGTRLTVV.

As DNA, the CDR3 is TGTGCCAGCAGCCCAAGGGAGGGGGCAACTAATGAAAAACTGTTTTTT. It yields the protein CASSPREGATNEKLFF. V gene TRBV7-2 combines with J gene TRBJ1-4; D may be TRBD1 (6 bases). The V and J ends lost 5 bases and 0 bases respectively, with 13 bases between them. The CDR3 extends over 16 amino acids. Germline CDR1 SGHTA, CDR2 FQGNSA.

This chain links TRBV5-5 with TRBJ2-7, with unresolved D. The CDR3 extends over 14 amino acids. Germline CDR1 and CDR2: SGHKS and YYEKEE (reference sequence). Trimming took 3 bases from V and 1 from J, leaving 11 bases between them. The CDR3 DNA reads TGTGCCAGCAGCTCGACCGAGGTTTCCTACGAGCAGTACGTC. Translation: CASSSTEVSYEQYV.

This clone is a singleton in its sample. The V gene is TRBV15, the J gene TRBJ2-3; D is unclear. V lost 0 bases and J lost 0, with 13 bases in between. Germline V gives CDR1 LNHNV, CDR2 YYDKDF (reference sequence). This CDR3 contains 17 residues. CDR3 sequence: CATSRDRFGGSTDTQYF. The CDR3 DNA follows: TGTGCCACCAGCAGAGATAGATTCGGCGGTAGCACAGATACGCAGTATTTT.